The rows below give T cell receptor beta chains drawn from one sample of a study of T cells in Graves' hyperthyroidism and ophthalmopathy. TCRdb fed the multiplex PCR reads into MiXCR, producing one record per CDR3 protein. This sample carries a few hundred thousand distinct CDR3 sequences, roughly an eighth of them seen once, and the ten largest clones take around a sixth. What was sequenced was blood. Receptors were obtained from a woman aged 18-29 years with Graves' hyperthyroidism. The CDR3 runs from the conserved cysteine through the conserved F or W. D genes are given only for firm matches. Expanded clones get a size class; other rows say once, few or many, or leave the size out.

clone size | D gene | J gene | CDR3 length | V gene | CDR3 protein | CDR3 DNA
many | . | TRBJ2-2 | 15 | TRBV7-8 | CASRLRAENTGELFF | TGTGCCAGCAGGCTGAGGGCAGAAAACACCGGGGAGCTGTTTTTT
few | . | TRBJ2-5 | 11 | TRBV10-2 | CASFGLTGQYF | TGCGCCAGCTTTGGACTGACAGGACAGTACTTC
. | TRBD1 | TRBJ2-3 | 14 | TRBV12-3/TRBV12-4 | CASRTDRSSDTQYF | TGTGCCAGCAGAACGGACAGGAGCTCAGATACGCAGTATTTT
many | . | TRBJ1-2 | 16 | TRBV6-1 | CASSEGQVFRYYGYTF | TGTGCCAGCAGTGAAGGGCAGGTCTTTCGGTACTATGGCTACACCTTC
. | . | TRBJ1-1 | 13 | TRBV14 | CASTRVLNTEAFF | TGTGCCAGCACCCGGGTCCTGAACACTGAAGCTTTCTTT
many | . | TRBJ2-5 | 14 | TRBV7-8 | CASSLRPEKETQYF | TGTGCCAGCAGCTTAAGGCCGGAAAAAGAGACCCAGTACTTC
many | . | TRBJ1-1 | 14 | TRBV11-2 | CASGRGGAHFEAFF | TGTGCCAGTGGGCGGGGAGGGGCACACTTTGAAGCTTTCTTT
few | TRBD1 | TRBJ2-4 | 16 | TRBV18 | CASSPVVGQEKNIQYF | TGTGCCAGCTCACCTGTAGTGGGACAGGAAAAAAACATTCAGTACTTC
many | . | TRBJ1-4 | 14 | TRBV11-2 | CASSLDRRWEKLFF | TGTGCCAGCAGCTTAGATCGTCGTTGGGAAAAACTGTTTTTT
many | TRBD2 | TRBJ2-3 | 17 | TRBV11-2 | CASSLTGTSSVADTQYF | TGTGCCAGCAGCTTGACCGGGACTAGCAGTGTAGCAGATACGCAGTATTTT
. | TRBD2 | TRBJ2-6 | 20 | TRBV25-1 | CASSARPTLAGATGANVLTF | TGTGCCAGCAGTGCCCGACCGACCTTAGCGGGAGCTACAGGGGCCAACGTCCTGACTTTC
. | . | TRBJ1-5 | 13 | TRBV7-3 | CASSYNLQEPQHF | TGTGCCAGCAGCTACAACCTCCAGGAGCCCCAGCATTTT
many | . | TRBJ1-2 | 12 | TRBV3-1 | CASSQAGSGYTF | TGTGCCAGCAGCCAAGCAGGGTCTGGCTACACCTTC
many | . | TRBJ1-1 | 14 | TRBV10-3 | CAITRESRTTEAFF | TGTGCCATCACCCGGGAATCCCGGACCACTGAAGCTTTCTTT
many | TRBD2 | TRBJ2-3 | 17 | TRBV18 | CASSPYGTSGRPDTQYF | TGTGCCAGCTCACCATATGGGACTAGCGGGAGACCAGATACGCAGTATTTT
many | . | TRBJ1-1 | 11 | TRBV20-1 | CSARSGTEAFF | TGCAGTGCTAGGTCGGGGACTGAAGCTTTCTTT
few | . | TRBJ1-1 | 14 | TRBV6-5 | CASSYSNGKTEAFF | TGTGCCAGCAGTTACTCGAATGGGAAGACTGAAGCTTTCTTT
many | TRBD2 | TRBJ2-4 | 19 | TRBV6-2/TRBV6-3 | CASSYSMTSGAGVGNIQYF | TGTGCCAGCAGTTACTCGATGACTAGCGGGGCAGGTGTGGGAAACATTCAGTACTTC
. | . | TRBJ1-5 | 18 | TRBV28 | CASSLYPRRGRALTPQHF | TGTGCCAGCAGTTTATACCCGCGTCGGGGCAGGGCCTTGACGCCCCAGCATTTT
. | TRBD2 | TRBJ2-2 | 17 | TRBV3-1 | CASSQTIAGANTGELFF | TGTGCCAGCAGCCAAACGATAGCGGGAGCGAACACCGGGGAGCTGTTTTTT
once | . | TRBJ1-5 | 12 | TRBV15 | CATSRGYQPQHF | TGTGCCACCAGCAGAGGGTATCAGCCCCAGCATTTT
. | . | TRBJ1-2 | 15 | TRBV5-1 | CASSSQGGPNYGYTF | TGCGCCAGCAGCTCACAGGGTGGTCCCAACTATGGCTACACCTTC
many | TRBD1 | TRBJ1-2 | 19 | TRBV5-5 | CASSPITTGGGRSNYGYTF | TGTGCCAGCAGCCCAATCACGACAGGGGGCGGAAGGTCTAACTATGGCTACACCTTC
. | TRBD2 | TRBJ2-5 | 16 | TRBV18 | CASASASGIGGETQYF | TGTGCCAGCGCCTCGGCTAGCGGGATAGGAGGGGAGACCCAGTACTTC
few | . | TRBJ1-1 | 15 | TRBV25-1 | CASSEWGQGNTEAFF | TGTGCCAGCAGTGAATGGGGCCAGGGGAACACTGAAGCTTTCTTT
many | . | TRBJ1-1 | 14 | TRBV24-1 | CATSVAGPNTEAFF | TGTGCCACCAGTGTGGCGGGACCGAACACTGAAGCTTTCTTT
. | TRBD1 | TRBJ1-2 | 16 | TRBV3-1 | CASSPFSTGVDYGYTF | TGTGCCAGCAGCCCCTTTTCGACAGGGGTCGACTATGGCTACACCTTC
many | TRBD1 | TRBJ1-5 | 16 | TRBV27 | CASRPRRGVVNQPQHF | TGTGCCAGCAGGCCCCGCAGGGGGGTCGTCAATCAGCCCCAGCATTTT
few | TRBD2 | TRBJ2-3 | 13 | TRBV6-1 | CASAGVGTDTQYF | TGTGCCAGCGCGGGAGTCGGGACAGATACGCAGTATTTT
many | TRBD2 | TRBJ2-1 | 14 | TRBV30 | CAWREREIANEQFF | TGTGCCTGGAGAGAGCGGGAGATTGCCAATGAGCAGTTCTTC
many | . | TRBJ1-4 | 14 | TRBV3-1 | CASSSQVGDEKLFF | TGTGCCAGCAGCAGCCAGGTGGGAGATGAAAAACTGTTTTTT
many | . | TRBJ1-1 | 13 | TRBV20-1 | CSARQGINTEAFF | TGCAGTGCTCGTCAGGGCATAAACACTGAAGCTTTCTTT
many | TRBD2 | TRBJ2-1 | 18 | TRBV11-3 | CASSLAPTSGRSYNEQFF | TGTGCCAGCAGCTTAGCCCCGACTAGCGGGAGATCCTACAATGAGCAGTTCTTC
many | TRBD1 | TRBJ2-3 | 18 | TRBV27 | CASSLLPTGASRTDTQYF | TGTGCCAGCAGTTTACTTCCGACAGGGGCGTCACGGACAGATACGCAGTATTTT
many | . | TRBJ1-1 | 14 | TRBV30 | CAWSVWAVNTEAFF | TGTGCCTGGAGTGTATGGGCAGTGAACACTGAAGCTTTCTTT